This T cell receptor (beta chain) comes out of a study of blood T cell repertoires in COVID-19. Study information: The United States, Italy and Spain were the sources of the acute and convalescent COVID-19 samples. T cells, B-cell-depleted T cells, or PBMCs supplied cDNA or gDNA.

Authors' processing steps: Quantification of nucleated cells was approximated via reference gene primer amplification. Measured with immunoSEQ multiplex PCR; TCRdb has only the in-frame clones, and not every one. Clone size and the V and J calls come from that table; the DNA yielded D and trimming. The data show around 140,000 clones, approximately 80% seen once. Material: peripheral blood. This clonotype was sampled from a human donor in a cohort sampled during active COVID-19.

In nucleotides, the CDR3 is TGTGCCAGCAGCCAAGCTCAGGGGCAGGGCCGCAATCAGCCCCAGCATTTT. Its protein is CASSQAQGQGRNQPQHF. The rearrangement links TRBV4-2 to TRBJ1-5; maybe TRBD1 (6 bases). Trimming shortened V by 1 base and J by 2 bases, and 15 bases separated the two germline ends. Germline V gives CDR1 LGHNA, CDR2 YNFKEQ. The CDR3 length is 17 residues.